This is a list of T cell receptor beta chains from one sample in a study of blood T cell repertoires in COVID-19. Libraries were prepared by immunoSEQ multiplex PCR; TCRdb keeps only in-frame clonotypes and omits some of them. The data contain around 200,000 clones, roughly 90% of them singletons. Sequenced input: peripheral blood. The receptors here all came from a man aged 18 to 29 with active or convalescent COVID-19. CDR3s include the opening cysteine and the closing phenylalanine or tryptophan.

j_gene: TRBJ2-7
v_gene: TRBV5-4
CDR3aa: CASSLEGTSVYEQYF

j_gene: TRBJ2-3
v_gene: TRBV9
CDR3aa: CASSALPSGGRVGSDTQYF

j_gene: TRBJ2-1
v_gene: TRBV24-1
CDR3aa: CATSDRRGKSINEQFF

j_gene: TRBJ2-5
v_gene: TRBV10-3
CDR3aa: CAIASGTGLGTQYF

j_gene: TRBJ1-5
v_gene: TRBV7-2
CDR3aa: CASSLARSNQPQHF

j_gene: TRBJ2-7
v_gene: TRBV3-1/TRBV3-2
CDR3aa: CASTGGESEQYF

j_gene: TRBJ1-1
v_gene: TRBV7-9
CDR3aa: CASSWPEIEADRRNTEAFF

j_gene: TRBJ1-2
v_gene: TRBV15
CDR3aa: CATSRDLGRTTNYGYTF

j_gene: TRBJ1-3
v_gene: TRBV19
CDR3aa: CASSLTWTGPGNTIYF

j_gene: TRBJ2-1
v_gene: TRBV10-3
CDR3aa: CAISDPTSGPPQGRGSYNEQFF

j_gene: TRBJ2-7
v_gene: TRBV4-1
CDR3aa: CASSQEGQAGFYEQYF

j_gene: TRBJ1-2
v_gene: TRBV6-1
CDR3aa: CASSEARQGARGYTF

j_gene: TRBJ1-4
v_gene: TRBV7-9
CDR3aa: CASGTGGSEKLFF

j_gene: TRBJ2-7
v_gene: TRBV27
CDR3aa: CASSFRQIQYF

j_gene: TRBJ2-3
v_gene: TRBV7-8
CDR3aa: CASSSIIRGSKDTQYF

j_gene: TRBJ2-7
v_gene: TRBV12-3/TRBV12-4
CDR3aa: CASRRGLYEQYF

j_gene: TRBJ1-2
v_gene: TRBV12-3/TRBV12-4
CDR3aa: CASSPTGASGYTF

j_gene: TRBJ1-3
v_gene: TRBV2
CDR3aa: CASRRGTANSGNTIYF

j_gene: TRBJ1-5
v_gene: TRBV27
CDR3aa: CASSVSTGGNNQPQHF

j_gene: TRBJ2-7
v_gene: TRBV27
CDR3aa: CASSLRGRNSYEQYF

j_gene: TRBJ2-5
v_gene: TRBV3-1/TRBV3-2
CDR3aa: CASSQDAGQGSETQYF

j_gene: TRBJ2-3
v_gene: TRBV2
CDR3aa: CASAGGWTSGGKNTQYF

j_gene: TRBJ1-4
v_gene: TRBV19
CDR3aa: CASSIVPGGEKLFF

j_gene: TRBJ2-3
v_gene: TRBV9
CDR3aa: CASSVFAGEGADTQYF

j_gene: TRBJ2-3
v_gene: TRBV11-2
CDR3aa: CASSSQGLAGGADTQYF

j_gene: TRBJ1-5
v_gene: TRBV27
CDR3aa: CASSPQGKLQPQHF

j_gene: TRBJ1-4
v_gene: TRBV3-1/TRBV3-2
CDR3aa: CASSQTGGDEKLFF

j_gene: TRBJ1-1
v_gene: TRBV18
CDR3aa: CASSQGLNTEAFF

j_gene: TRBJ1-6
v_gene: TRBV28
CDR3aa: CASSSGSVSPLHF

j_gene: TRBJ2-7
v_gene: TRBV11-2
CDR3aa: CASSLGRTGSYEQYF

j_gene: TRBJ2-7
v_gene: TRBV7-2
CDR3aa: CASSIRLAGDTYEQYF

j_gene: TRBJ2-3
v_gene: TRBV7-8
CDR3aa: CASKADTDTQYF

j_gene: TRBJ2-3
v_gene: TRBV2
CDR3aa: CASRGGGDTQYF

j_gene: TRBJ2-4
v_gene: TRBV5-6
CDR3aa: CASSLTRGAGIQYF

j_gene: TRBJ1-1
v_gene: TRBV5-1
CDR3aa: CASSFSGTEAFF

j_gene: TRBJ2-1
v_gene: TRBV5-4
CDR3aa: CASSFGLAGGRGEQFF

j_gene: TRBJ1-6
v_gene: TRBV30
CDR3aa: CAWTTGRHSPLHF

j_gene: TRBJ2-7
v_gene: TRBV3-1/TRBV3-2
CDR3aa: CASSRPGGSGSDEQYF

j_gene: TRBJ2-1
v_gene: TRBV3-1/TRBV3-2
CDR3aa: CASSPGTSAYNEQFF

j_gene: TRBJ1-2
v_gene: TRBV5-6
CDR3aa: CASSLRGYGYTF

j_gene: TRBJ2-5
v_gene: TRBV5-5
CDR3aa: CASSLMGHKQETQYF

j_gene: TRBJ1-6
v_gene: TRBV10-1
CDR3aa: CASSWEGIFYNSPLHF

j_gene: TRBJ1-4
v_gene: TRBV15
CDR3aa: CATSRKRLQGGNEKLFF

j_gene: TRBJ1-3
v_gene: TRBV10-3
CDR3aa: CATTGDLSGNTIYF

j_gene: TRBJ1-2
v_gene: TRBV5-4
CDR3aa: CASSPQQGTNYGYTF

j_gene: TRBJ1-5
v_gene: TRBV12-3/TRBV12-4
CDR3aa: CASTTGSGGPQHF

j_gene: TRBJ1-2
v_gene: TRBV19
CDR3aa: CASSPGYRANYGYTF

j_gene: TRBJ1-1
v_gene: TRBV29-1
CDR3aa: CSVDRTGQVAEAFF

j_gene: TRBJ1-6
v_gene: TRBV18
CDR3aa: CASSSGFQGINSPLHF

j_gene: TRBJ1-6
v_gene: TRBV14
CDR3aa: CASSQDSSYNSPLHF

j_gene: TRBJ2-7
v_gene: TRBV27
CDR3aa: CASSLNGPSGRTYEQYF

j_gene: TRBJ2-5
v_gene: TRBV15
CDR3aa: CATSSGGQGETQYF

j_gene: TRBJ2-7
v_gene: TRBV7-2
CDR3aa: CASSLNGGRASAEQYF

j_gene: TRBJ1-1
v_gene: TRBV5-1
CDR3aa: CASSFRGAQDLEAFF

j_gene: TRBJ2-3
v_gene: TRBV6-2/TRBV6-3
CDR3aa: CASSYAVRKSTDTQYF

j_gene: TRBJ1-1
v_gene: TRBV5-1
CDR3aa: CASSLNGQGVRGTEAFF

j_gene: TRBJ2-1
v_gene: TRBV28
CDR3aa: CASTSGTYNEQFF

j_gene: TRBJ2-5
v_gene: TRBV4-2
CDR3aa: CASSQEWSQGETQYF

j_gene: TRBJ2-5
v_gene: TRBV18
CDR3aa: CASSPRIAGAQYQETQYF

j_gene: TRBJ1-1
v_gene: TRBV15
CDR3aa: CATSIGMGINEAFF